The clone carrying this T cell receptor beta chain was found many times. The target antigen is unknown. Unique molecular identifiers were affixed to discrete cDNA molecules within the library. MiXCR, applied by TCRdb to the RACE reads, yields one record per CDR3 protein. The table includes 75,000 to 80,000 distinct CDR3 sequences, about 8.6% detected once. This entry comes from a study of human T cells and chemical hapten exposure. On the study more broadly: Small discrepancies in pooled library volume mainly accounted for the varying TCR yields per sample. Study outcomes and limitations: Among TCRs, those above 1 in 1000 frequency were unaffected by DPC sensitization.

The time point denotes: healthy volunteer bleed at 6 weeks. Unseparated into fractions, whole blood served as the source from which total RNA was extracted. Germline V CDR1 and CDR2: MGHRA, YSYEKL. This CDR3 contains 16 residues. V was pared by 0 bases and J by 5 bases, with 7 bases of the junction left unmatched. The chain recombines TRBV4-1 with TRBJ2-1, with 7 bases identical to TRBD2. Source material: whole blood. This sequence was found in a female donor in good health. Some clones in this sample may be carry-over from other donors' samples. CDR3 in DNA: TGCGCCAGCAGCCAAGAATTGTGGGGGGGGAACAATGAGCAGTTCTTC. Residues: CASSQELWGGNNEQFF.